What follows is one TCR beta chain and its context. Antigen unknown. The CDR3 is 14 amino acids. With V trimmed by 5 bases and J by 8 bases, 11 bases remained unmatched. Per the germline V gene, CDR1 is GTSNPN and CDR2 is SVGIG (reference sequence). The time point: pretreatment peripheral blood. The source of the sample is a study of PD-L1 blockade in urothelial cancer. Study details: The year 2014 saw patients start atezolizumab, 1,200 mg intravenously every 3 weeks. Patients with male sex and bladder-origin urothelial cancer accounted for about 85% of the roughly 30 enrolled.

Sequencing used immunoSEQ multiplex PCR; TCRdb keeps in-frame clones, though not all of them. This sample has some 65,000 clones; 65% to 90% occur once, and the top ten carry 2.5% to 4%. Study outcomes and limitations: By 3 weeks, tumor-associated blood clones had expanded more in durable-benefit patients.

Sequences were derived from PBMCs, sampled around atezolizumab (anti-PD-L1) treatment. V and J are TRBV30 and TRBJ2-1; 8 nucleotides match TRBD1. The TCR comes from a man in his 70s with urothelial cancer. The CDR3 coding sequence is TGTGCCTGGTCGACAGGGGATCCGGTCGATGAGCAGTTCTTC. Residues: CAWSTGDPVDEQFF.